These 30 T cell receptor beta chains share one sample of origin, sequenced in a study of PD-1 blockade in classical Hodgkin lymphoma. Autologous stem cell transplantation was followed by relapse in every patient, and brentuximab vedotin exposure varied. The data were produced by immunoSEQ multiplex PCR, yet TCRdb's version contains in-frame clones alone and is incomplete. Of roughly 81,000 clones in the sample, roughly 91% were seen once. The material was peripheral blood mononuclear cells (PBMCs), obtained before the second cycle of nivolumab. The receptor set was obtained from a human donor with classical Hodgkin lymphoma.

The rearrangement uses TRBV7-6 and TRBJ2-1; D ambiguous. Trimming left V 4 bases short and J 6 bases short, with 16 bases between. CDR1 and CDR2 (germline): SGHVS, FNYEAQ. The CDR3 sequence is 15 residues long. For the CDR3, the DNA is TGTGCCAGCAGCTCCCGTGTAGCCGACCTCAATGAGCAGTTCTTC. Translation gives CASSSRVADLNEQFF.

This clone was found once. V usage is TRBV7-7 and J usage is TRBJ2-1; TRBD2 matches at 7 bases. This CDR3 comprises 15 residues. Germline V lookup: CDR1 SSHAT, CDR2 FNYEAQ (reference sequence). V lost 1 base to trimming and J lost 6 bases; unmatched junction nucleotides: 6. CDR3: CASSLGRESLNEQFF. For the CDR3, the DNA is TGTGCCAGCAGCTTAGGGCGGGAGTCCCTCAATGAGCAGTTCTTC.

The chain recombines TRBV30 with TRBJ1-6, with 7 bases fitting TRBD1. The CDR3 is 14 residues long. V trimming: 3 bases; J trimming: 8 bases; junction bases outside the gene matches: 7. CDR1 and CDR2 from the germline V gene are GTSNPN and SVGIG (reference sequence). The chain's CDR3 is CAWSLTGTHSPLHF. In nucleotides, the CDR3 is TGTGCCTGGAGCTTGACAGGGACGCATTCACCCCTCCACTTT.

This chain joins TRBV28 and TRBJ1-2; 7 bases fit TRBD1. The V gene's germline CDR1 is MDHEN and CDR2 SYDVKM. With V trimmed by 6 bases and J by 8 bases, 18 bases remained unmatched. The CDR3 extends over 16 amino acids. CDR3 sequence: CASSYRGRTHRRGYTF. The CDR3, as DNA: TGTGCCAGCAGCTACAGGGGACGGACGCACAGGAGGGGCTACACCTTC.

The V and J genes are TRBV11-2 and TRBJ2-1, with 13 bases lining up with TRBD2. Germline CDR1 is SGHAT and CDR2 is FQNNGV. The V segment lost 4 bases and the J segment 10 bases; nucleotides outside the gene matches: 4. CDR3 length equals 14 residues. CDR3 amino acids: CASSSTSGRWEQFF. As DNA, the CDR3 is TGTGCCAGCAGCTCGACTAGCGGGAGGTGGGAGCAGTTCTTC.

The chain employs TRBV6-6 and TRBJ2-2; 9 nucleotides match TRBD2. Trimming took 7 bases from V and 1 from J; bases not matched to a gene: 4. CDR3 length: 15 residues. Looked up from germline, CDR1 is MNHNY and CDR2 is SVGAGI (reference sequence). CDR3 residues: CASKRLAENTGELFF. The CDR3 nucleotides read TGTGCCAGCAAGAGACTAGCGGAGAACACCGGGGAGCTGTTTTTT.

The chain joins TRBV11-2 to TRBJ2-2, with 12 bases that match TRBD2. The CDR3 spans 17 residues. V gave up 4 bases and J gave up 3 bases; unmatched junction bases: 6. From germline, CDR1 is SGHAT and CDR2 FQNNGV. The CDR3 spells CASSSSRLAGDTGELFF. In DNA form, the CDR3 reads TGTGCCAGCAGCTCCTCGCGACTAGCGGGGGACACCGGGGAGCTGTTTTTT.

This clone was observed a few times. The chain links TRBV11-2 to TRBJ1-1, with a tentative D call TRBD1 (5 bases). Trimming took off 1 base at V and 5 bases at J, with 14 bases between the two ends. Germline CDR1 is SGHAT and CDR2 is FQNNGV. CDR3 length: 15 amino acids. CDR3 in amino acids: CASSLVRGGWTEAFF. In DNA, the CDR3 is TGTGCCAGCAGCTTAGTTCGGGGGGGTTGGACTGAAGCTTTCTTT. Complete variable domain (other parts from reference TRBV11-2 and TRBJ1-1): EAGVAQSPRYKIIEKRQSVAFWCNPISGHATLYWYQQILGQGPKLLIQFQNNGVVDDSQLPKDRFSAERLKGVDSTLKIQPAKLEDSAVYLCASSLVRGGWTEAFFGQGTRLTVV.

The gene calls are TRBV10-3 and TRBJ1-1, with D maybe TRBD1 (6 bases). The CDR3 extends over 14 amino acids. CDR1 and CDR2 from the germline V gene are ENHRY and SYGVKD. The V end lost 6 bases, the J end lost 2 bases, and 13 bases lay between the germline ends. The CDR3 coding sequence is TGTGCCATCAGAGGACAGTCTTCAAACACTGAAGCTTTCTTT. It codes for CAIRGQSSNTEAFF.

This clone turned up a few times. This chain joins TRBV29-1 and TRBJ2-3, with TRBD2 matching over 12 bases. Looked up from germline, CDR1 is SQVTM and CDR2 is ANQGSEA. Losses at the gene ends were 6 bases for V and 3 bases for J; bases not matched to a gene: 4. This CDR3 is built from 14 residues. CDR3 amino acids: CSVTSGSWTDTQYF. The CDR3 DNA reads as TGCAGCGTGACTAGCGGGAGTTGGACAGATACGCAGTATTTT.

The chain combines TRBV6-6 with TRBJ2-7; 8 nucleotides match TRBD1. The V gene end was trimmed by 6 bases and the J gene end by 3 bases; junction bases not matched to a gene: 4. This CDR3 is built from 13 residues. Germline V gene sequence: CDR1 MNHNY, CDR2 SVGAGI (reference sequence). The CDR3 sequence: CASSRGQGYEQYF. The CDR3 DNA sequence: TGTGCCAGCAGCCGTGGACAGGGCTACGAGCAGTACTTC.

The chain employs TRBV21-1 and TRBJ1-5; the table assigns TRBD1, which was not confirmed against the DNA. TRBV21-1 is given as a pseudogene. This CDR3 is 16 amino acids long. CDR3 bases: TGTGCCAGCAGCCGTAAAGACAGACCAAACAATCAGCCCCAGCATTTT. It yields the protein CASSRKDRPNNQPQHF.

The chain recombines TRBV7-8 with TRBJ2-6; D not resolved. The V and J ends lost 5 bases and 0 bases respectively, with 17 bases between them. Germline CDR1 reads SGHVS; CDR2 reads FQNEAQ. This CDR3 has 18 amino acids. In nucleotides, the CDR3 is TGTGCCAGCAGCCCCCCAATTCGCCTGAGCTCTGGGGCCAACGTCCTGACTTTC. Amino acids: CASSPPIRLSSGANVLTF.

The chain has TRBV7-2 and TRBJ1-1; D remains unclear. Trimming removed 4 bases from V and 10 bases from J, with 16 bases in between. The length of the CDR3 is 13 residues. Germline V gene data show CDR1 as SGHTA and CDR2 as FQGNSA. The CDR3 nucleotides read TGTGCCAGCAGCTCAGACACAGTCGGAGGAGCTTTCTTT. As protein: CASSSDTVGGAFF. The full variable domain, with the rest looked up from reference TRBV7-2 and TRBJ1-1, is GAGVSQSPSNKVTEKGKDVELRCDPISGHTALYWYRQSLGQGLEFLIYFQGNSAPDKSGLPSDRFSAERTGGSVSTLTIQRTQQEDSAVYLCASSSDTVGGAFFGQGTRLTVV.

The CDR3: CSAALIYEQYF. The CDR3, as DNA: TGCAGTGCAGCCCTAATATACGAGCAGTACTTC. The chain joins TRBV20-1 to TRBJ2-5, with no clear D. The J call may be mistaken, given a closer DNA end match to TRBJ2-7. Per germline, CDR1 DFQATT and CDR2 SNEGSKA (reference sequence). CDR3 length equals 11 residues.

The CDR3 loop is CASSDPRLEQYF. CDR3 sequence (DNA): TGTGCCAGCTCCGACCCTAGGCTTGAGCAGTACTTC. The chain recombines TRBV18 with TRBJ2-7; D not resolved. CDR3 size: 12 residues. V lost 6 bases and J 7 bases, leaving 13 bases between the germline ends. The germline V gene encodes CDR1 KGHSH and CDR2 LQKENI.

The chain carries TRBV27 and TRBJ1-2; D is undetermined. Trimming took off 7 bases at V and 7 bases at J, with 13 bases between the two ends. CDR3 length equals 12 residues. Germline V CDR1 and CDR2: MNHEY, SMNVEV (reference sequence). The CDR3 sequence: CASMGGVSGYTF. The CDR3 nucleotides read TGTGCCAGCATGGGTGGGGTTTCTGGCTACACCTTC.

This chain connects TRBV29-1 to TRBJ2-1; 12 nucleotides agree with TRBD2. The CDR3 sequence is 15 residues long. V shed 3 bases, J shed 3 bases, and the junction held 3 bases outside the gene matches. Germline V CDR1 and CDR2: SQVTM, ANQGSEA. The CDR3 DNA reads as TGCAGCGTTGAGGGACTAGCGGGTTTCTACAATGAGCAGTTCTTC. The encoded protein is CSVEGLAGFYNEQFF.

In DNA form, the CDR3 reads TGTGCCTGGAGTCGGGTAGGGGACTCGAACACTGAAGCTTTCTTT. Its translation is CAWSRVGDSNTEAFF. V gene TRBV30 combines with J gene TRBJ1-1; perhaps TRBD1 as D (5 bases). This CDR3 has 15 amino acids. Trimming removed 2 bases from V and 1 base from J, with 14 bases in between. Germline-derived CDR1 and CDR2 are GTSNPN and SVGIG (reference sequence).

J is TRBJ2-3 and V is TRBV25-1; weak D call: TRBD1 (5 bases). CDR3 size: 16 residues. Germline CDR1 and CDR2: MGHDK and SYGVNS. Trimming cost V 0 bases and J 5 bases, with 15 bases left between them. The chain's CDR3 is CASSEYPPGQEDTQYF. DNA of the CDR3: TGTGCCAGCAGTGAATACCCGCCAGGGCAGGAAGATACGCAGTATTTT. Combining the CDR3 with reference TRBV25-1 and TRBJ2-3 gives the whole variable domain EADIYQTPRYLVIGTGKKITLECSQTMGHDKMYWYQQDPGMELHLIHYSYGVNSTEKGDLSSESTVSRIRTEHFPLTLESARPSHTSQYLCASSEYPPGQEDTQYFGPGTRLTVL.

This chain links TRBV7-3 with TRBJ2-7, with TRBD2 matching over 13 bases. Germline V lookup: CDR1 SGHTA, CDR2 FQGTGA. This CDR3 region has 18 residues. The trim removed 2 bases at V and 7 bases at J, leaving 14 bases unmatched. CDR3 sequence: CASSLSSPGTSGKVEQYF. CDR3 nucleotides: TGTGCCAGCAGCTTATCCAGCCCCGGGACTAGCGGGAAGGTGGAGCAGTACTTC. Filled out from reference TRBV7-3 and TRBJ2-7, the complete variable domain reads GAGVSQTPSNKVTEKGKYVELRCDPISGHTALYWYRQSLGQGPEFLIYFQGTGAADDSGLPNDRFFAVRPEGSVSTLKIQRTERGDSAVYLCASSLSSPGTSGKVEQYFGPGTRLTVT.

The rearrangement links TRBV10-3 to TRBJ2-7; D ambiguous. Germline V gene data show CDR1 as ENHRY and CDR2 as SYGVKD. The ends were cut back, 0 bases at V and 0 bases at J, with 15 bases in the middle. The length of the CDR3 is 17 residues. The chain's CDR3 is CAISESESAVGSYEQYF. For the CDR3, the DNA is TGTGCCATCAGTGAGTCGGAATCGGCGGTGGGCTCCTACGAGCAGTACTTC.

The chain has TRBV4-2 and TRBJ1-2; D is undetermined. The ends were cut back, 3 bases at V and 4 bases at J, with 12 bases in the middle. Germline values: CDR1 LGHNA, CDR2 YNFKEQ. The CDR3 totals 14 residues. The CDR3: CASSQDLGSYGYTF. CDR3 DNA sequence: TGTGCCAGCAGCCAGGATTTAGGGTCCTATGGCTACACCTTC.

This chain connects TRBV21-1 to TRBJ1-1. TRBV21-1 counts as a pseudogene. The CDR3 contains 16 residues. CDR3 region: CASSKDARDLNTEAFF. For the CDR3, the DNA is TGTGCCAGCAGCAAAGACGCGAGAGACCTGAACACTGAAGCTTTCTTT.

This rearrangement joins TRBV5-5 to TRBJ1-3; maybe TRBD1 (6 bases). Looked up from germline, CDR1 is SGHKS and CDR2 is YYEKEE (reference sequence). The V end was cut by 0 bases, the J end by 2 bases, with 15 bases between. The CDR3 runs to 17 residues. The CDR3 coding sequence is TGTGCCAGCAGCTTGGCCAAAAGGGGGGGTCCTGGAAACACCATATATTTT. Translated, it gives CASSLAKRGGPGNTIYF.

The genes are TRBV5-4 and TRBJ2-5; D is unclear. V dropped 3 bases and J dropped 7 bases, with 13 bases sitting between them. Looked up from germline, CDR1 is SGHNT and CDR2 is YYREEE (reference sequence). The CDR3 loop spans 13 amino acids. Here the CDR3 reads CASSSDPHGTQYF. The CDR3 DNA reads as TGTGCCAGCAGCTCGGACCCGCACGGGACCCAGTACTTC.

This clone was detected only once. The genes are TRBV14 and TRBJ2-7, with 8 nucleotides matching TRBD1. The CDR3 sequence is 15 residues long. In germline, CDR1 is SGHDN, CDR2 FVKESK. The ends lost 4 bases at V and 2 bases at J; junction bases unmatched: 7. The CDR3 loop reads CASSRTGTTPYEQYF. The DNA of the CDR3 is TGTGCCAGCAGCCGGACAGGGACAACCCCCTACGAGCAGTACTTC. Full variable domain (rest looked up from reference TRBV14 and TRBJ2-7): EAGVTQFPSHSVIEKGQTVTLRCDPISGHDNLYWYRRVMGKEIKFLLHFVKESKQDESGMPNNRFLAERTGGTYSTLKVQPAELEDSGVYFCASSRTGTTPYEQYFGPGTRLTVT.

J is TRBJ2-6 and V is TRBV29-1, with a possible D match to TRBD1 (6 bases). The CDR3 spans 12 residues. Germline assignment: CDR1 SQVTM and CDR2 ANQGSEA. V dropped 5 bases and J dropped 4 bases, with 6 bases sitting between them. CDR3: CSVTGGANVLTF. CDR3 coding DNA: TGCAGCGTTACAGGGGGGGCCAACGTCCTGACTTTC. The full variable domain, in which reference TRBV29-1 and TRBJ2-6 provide the parts outside the CDR3, is SAVISQKPSRDICQRGTSLTIQCQVDSQVTMMFWYRQQPGQSLTLIATANQGSEATYESGFVIDKFPISRPNLTFSTLTVSNMSPEDSSIYLCSVTGGANVLTFGAGSRLTVL.

The V gene is TRBV27, the J gene TRBJ2-7; TRBD1 or TRBD2 may be the D gene (5 bases each). Trimming stripped 5 bases from V and 1 base from J, with 15 bases between. The CDR3 is 15 amino acids. Germline CDR1 reads MNHEY; CDR2 reads SMNVEV (reference sequence). CDR3: CASSAWGTPSYEQYF. For the CDR3, the DNA is TGTGCCAGCAGTGCCTGGGGGACGCCATCCTACGAGCAGTACTTC.

The chain links TRBV6-5 to TRBJ1-1; D is uncertain. The CDR3 spans 13 residues. Germline lookup yields CDR1 MNHEY and CDR2 SVGAGI. Between the trimmed V and J ends, which lost 3 bases and 5 bases, there was a span of 10 bases. CDR3 sequence (DNA): TGTGCCAGCAGTTATAGGGCAGGAACTGAAGCTTTCTTT. It translates to CASSYRAGTEAFF.